One and the same sample provided the 31 T cell receptor beta chains below, sequenced in a study of CD8+CD57+ T cells in acquired aplastic anemia listed by TCRdb under 2018. Sequencing was carried out with an Illumina HiSeq 2000. Genomic DNA served as template for TCR beta VDJ combination and CDR3 sequence profiling. TCRdb reworked the public reads: Q25 trimming with fastp, MiXCR clone assembly, productive beta chains retained. Every distinct CDR3 protein forms one entry, paired with its most common genes and DNA. The sample contains more than 200,000 distinct CDR3 sequences, about half of them found a single time. The top ten clones comprise approximately 20% of the sample. Flow cytometry had shown CD8+CD57+ cell expansion in the patients selected for sequencing. The sample comprised sorted CD4+, CD8+, or CD8+CD57+ T cells (not recorded which) from PBMCs. These receptor sequences come from a human donor with aplastic anemia.

This clonotype was found once. The gene calls are TRBV14 and TRBJ1-3, with D possibly TRBD1 on 5 matching bases. Trimming pared 1 base from V and 2 bases from J, leaving 12 bases between. This CDR3 comprises 16 residues. Germline CDR1 SGHDN, CDR2 FVKESK. The CDR3 is CASSQVQGRPGNTIYF. DNA for the CDR3: TGTGCCAGCAGCCAAGTTCAGGGAAGACCTGGAAACACCATATATTTT.

The chain joins TRBV6-6 to TRBJ2-5; the D is unclear. Looked up from germline, CDR1 is MNHNY and CDR2 is SVGAGI (reference sequence). This CDR3 is 12 amino acids long. V dropped 5 bases and J dropped 1 base, with 5 bases sitting between them. CDR3 protein: CASSDLQETQYF. Written as DNA, the CDR3 is TGTGCCAGCAGTGACCTCCAAGAGACCCAGTACTTC.

This clonotype was seen at least ten times. The chain combines TRBV19 with TRBJ2-5, with unresolved D. V shed 3 bases and J shed 4 bases, with 6 bases lying between them. The CDR3 runs to 12 residues. Germline CDR1 reads LNHDA; CDR2 reads SQIVND (reference sequence). CDR3 in DNA: TGTGCCAGTAGTATGAACCCAGAGACCCAGTACTTC. Protein: CASSMNPETQYF. The full variable domain, completed using reference TRBV19 and TRBJ2-5, is DGGITQSPKYLFRKEGQNVTLSCEQNLNHDAMYWYRQDPGQGLRLIYYSQIVNDFQKGDIAEGYSVSREKKESFPLTVTSAQKNPTAFYLCASSMNPETQYFGPGTRLLVL.

V and J are TRBV7-2 and TRBJ2-5; a possible D gene is TRBD1 (6 bases). This CDR3 region has 15 residues. The germline gives CDR1 SGHTA, CDR2 FQGNSA. Trimming stripped 8 bases from V and 1 base from J, with 17 bases between. The CDR3, as DNA: TGTGCCAGCCGCCCCGGGACAAAAGTCCAAGAGACCCAGTACTTC. Translation: CASRPGTKVQETQYF. The entire variable domain, with the rest obtained from reference TRBV7-2 and TRBJ2-5, is as follows: GAGVSQSPSNKVTEKGKDVELRCDPISGHTALYWYRQSLGQGLEFLIYFQGNSAPDKSGLPSDRFSAERTGGSVSTLTIQRTQQEDSAVYLCASRPGTKVQETQYFGPGTRLLVL.

The chain combines TRBV18 with TRBJ2-5; 8 nucleotides line up with TRBD1. CDR1 is KGHSH and CDR2 is LQKENI in the germline V gene. The CDR3 spans 15 residues. Unmatched junction bases numbered 3, after V lost 3 bases and J lost 0 bases. The CDR3: CASSPRTGHQETQYF. CDR3 sequence (DNA): TGTGCCAGCTCACCTCGGACAGGGCACCAAGAGACCCAGTACTTC.

This clonotype was counted ten times or more. V usage is TRBV29-1 and J usage is TRBJ2-3; 14 bases fit TRBD2. Per germline, CDR1 SQVTM and CDR2 ANQGSEA. CDR3 length: 18 residues. Trimming removed 7 bases from V and 0 bases from J; junction bases left unmatched: 12. The CDR3 spells CSASRGLAGEKSTDTQYF. CDR3 DNA: TGCAGCGCCTCTCGGGGACTAGCGGGGGAGAAAAGCACAGATACGCAGTATTTT.

This chain uses TRBV10-3 with TRBJ1-2; D possibly corresponds to TRBD1 (6 bases). The CDR3 extends over 13 amino acids. Trimming shortened V by 2 bases and J by 5 bases, and 9 bases separated the two germline ends. Germline CDR1 is ENHRY and CDR2 is SYGVKD. This chain's CDR3 is CAISETGRYGYTF. CDR3 sequence (DNA): TGTGCCATCAGTGAGACAGGGAGATATGGCTACACCTTC.

This CDR3 reads CASSESTGGDEQYF. CDR3 nucleotides: TGTGCCAGCAGCGAAAGTACAGGGGGCGACGAGCAGTACTTC. This chain uses TRBV7-9 with TRBJ2-7, with 9 bases fitting TRBD1. The CDR3 has 14 amino acids. From germline, CDR1 is SEHNR and CDR2 FQNEAQ (reference sequence). Germline trimming cut 5 bases from V and 5 bases from J; bases unmatched to any gene: 7.

The rearrangement uses TRBV20-1 and TRBJ2-7; 7 positions agree with TRBD2. CDR1 and CDR2 (germline): DFQATT, SNEGSKA (reference sequence). There are 13 residues in the CDR3. V lost 4 bases to trimming and J lost 0 bases; unmatched junction nucleotides: 3. The CDR3: CSAIGRLSYEQYF. CDR3 DNA: TGCAGTGCTATCGGGAGGCTCTCCTACGAGCAGTACTTC.

The genes are TRBV19 and TRBJ2-7; D perhaps matches TRBD1 (6 bases). The CDR3 totals 15 residues. Per the germline V gene, CDR1 is LNHDA and CDR2 is SQIVND (reference sequence). V was trimmed by 9 bases and J by 4 bases, leaving 22 bases between them. CDR3 loop: CASSEGGPNGYEQYF. CDR3 nucleotides: TGTGCCAGCAGTGAAGGGGGACCGAATGGATACGAGCAGTACTTC.

This clonotype was counted many times. This chain links TRBV10-3 with TRBJ2-1; D is perhaps TRBD2 (6 bases). Germline V gene data show CDR1 as ENHRY and CDR2 as SYGVKD. This CDR3 is built from 15 residues. Trimming removed 6 bases at V and 4 bases at J, with 16 bases between. Written as DNA, the CDR3 is TGTGCCATCAGGTTTAGGGACTCTCAATACAATGAGCAGTTCTTC. Translating gives CAIRFRDSQYNEQFF.

This clonotype was seen many times. The rearrangement uses TRBV5-5 and TRBJ1-5, with D unresolved. Germline CDR1 and CDR2: SGHKS and YYEKEE (reference sequence). The CDR3 runs 15 residues. The ends were cut back, 1 base at V and 3 bases at J, with 11 bases in the middle. The DNA of the CDR3 is TGTGCCAGCAGCTTGTGGCCCGGGGTCAATCAGCCCCAGCATTTT. Translating gives CASSLWPGVNQPQHF. Using reference TRBV5-5 and TRBJ1-5 for the parts outside the CDR3, the full variable domain is DAGVTQSPTHLIKTRGQQVTLRCSPISGHKSVSWYQQVLGQGPQFIFQYYEKEERGRGNFPDRFSARQFPNYSSELNVNALLLGDSALYLCASSLWPGVNQPQHFGDGTRLSIL.

Many counts were recorded for this clonotype. As DNA, the CDR3 is TGTGCCAGCACGGCCTGGGGGGAGCTGTTTTTT. This encodes CASTAWGELFF. J is TRBJ2-2 and V is TRBV11-2; D call uncertain. The CDR3 loop spans 11 amino acids. Germline CDR1 is SGHAT and CDR2 is FQNNGV. V shed 7 bases and J shed 8 bases, with 8 bases lying between them.

This clonotype was recorded a few times. A much more abundant neighbour one base away suggests this may be a read error. V is TRBV20-1 and J is TRBJ1-4; maybe TRBD1 (5 bases). The CDR3 contains 14 residues. Looked up from germline, CDR1 is DFQATT and CDR2 is SNEGSKA (reference sequence). The CDR3 DNA follows: TGCAGTGCTAGAGGAGGGGAAGAAGATGAAAGACTGTTTTTT. Amino acids: CSARGGEEDERLFF.

The CDR3 reads CASRPGTGGENNQPQHF. The CDR3 DNA follows: TGTGCCAGTAGGCCCGGGACAGGGGGCGAGAACAATCAGCCCCAGCATTTT. The V call is TRBV19, the J call TRBJ1-5, with 12 bases that match TRBD1. The ends lost 6 bases at V and 3 bases at J; junction bases unmatched: 9. The CDR3 loop spans 17 amino acids. CDR1 is LNHDA, CDR2 SQIVND, per germline (reference sequence).

The CDR3 sequence is CASSNTGEGDTQYF. The CDR3 region has the DNA TGCGCCAGCAGTAACACAGGGGAGGGAGATACGCAGTATTTT. This chain uses TRBV5-1 with TRBJ2-3, with D perhaps given as TRBD1 or TRBD2 (7 bases each). V was shortened by 5 bases and J by 5 bases, with 15 bases between the two germline ends. Per germline, CDR1 SGHRS and CDR2 YFSETQ. The CDR3 sequence is 14 residues long.

This clonotype was recorded at least ten times. V gene TRBV2 combines with J gene TRBJ2-2; D unclear. The CDR3 is 13 amino acids. V lost 6 bases to trimming and J lost 4 bases, with 9 bases between them. In germline, CDR1 is SNHLY, CDR2 FYNNEI. The CDR3 DNA follows: TGTGCCAGCAGCCTAGGGTCCACCGGGGAGCTGTTTTTT. Translation gives CASSLGSTGELFF.

This chain uses TRBV6-1 with TRBJ2-6; D gene uncertain. Trimming cost V 8 bases and J 2 bases, with 10 bases left between them. CDR1 MNHNS and CDR2 SASEGT come from the germline V gene. The CDR3 loop spans 14 amino acids. This CDR3 reads CASCPLPGANVLTF. The DNA of the CDR3 is TGTGCCAGCTGTCCCCTGCCTGGGGCCAACGTCCTGACTTTC.

Remarks on this clonotype: This sequence may be a read error, since a much larger clone differs from it by one base. This CDR3 fails to terminate in the conserved phenylalanine or tryptophan, so it likely reflects a read error. This CDR3 reads CASSSPTGRVGGEAFY. DNA for the CDR3: TGTGCCAGCAGCTCTCCTACGGGACGGGTCGGGGGGGAAGCTTTCTAT. V usage is TRBV12-3 or TRBV12-4 and J usage is TRBJ1-1; tentatively, D is TRBD1 (5 bases). This CDR3 is 16 amino acids long. Deletions cut 6 bases from V and 8 bases from J, with 25 bases between.

The chain combines TRBV20-1 with TRBJ1-1; 7 nucleotides align to TRBD1. This CDR3 is 13 amino acids long. J was trimmed by 4 bases and V by 2 bases; bases with no gene match: 4. The germline gives CDR1 DFQATT, CDR2 SNEGSKA (reference sequence). CDR3 DNA sequence: TGCAGTGCTAGACAGGGGGAGGGCACTGAAGCTTTCTTT. It yields the protein CSARQGEGTEAFF.

In this sample, this clonotype turned up a few times. The chain links TRBV2 to TRBJ1-1; the D is unclear. This CDR3 has 10 residues. The V gene lost 4 bases and the J gene lost 12 bases, with 9 bases spanning the gap. Germline assignment: CDR1 SNHLY and CDR2 FYNNEI. Here the CDR3 reads CASSGRLTFF. The CDR3 region has the DNA TGTGCCAGCAGTGGTCGACTGACTTTCTTT.

This clonotype has a count of ten or more. The chain combines TRBV7-9 with TRBJ2-3; 9 bases map to TRBD1. CDR1 is SEHNR and CDR2 is FQNEAQ in the germline V gene (reference sequence). After removal of 6 bases from V and 3 bases from J, the junction contained 4 bases not matched to a gene. The CDR3 runs 14 residues. DNA of the CDR3: TGTGCCAGCAGGACAGGGGGAGGAACAGATACGCAGTATTTT. Translation gives CASRTGGGTDTQYF. The full variable domain, rest sourced from reference TRBV7-9 and TRBJ2-3, is DTGVSQNPRHKITKRGQNVTFRCDPISEHNRLYWYRQTLGQGPEFLTYFQNEAQLEKSRLLSDRFSAERPKGSFSTLEIQRTEQGDSAMYLCASRTGGGTDTQYFGPGTRLTVL.

The rearrangement links TRBV12-3 or TRBV12-4 to TRBJ2-1; no definite D call. V was clipped by 5 bases and J by 12 bases, with 20 bases between them. The CDR3 contains 14 residues. CDR3 in amino acids: CASSPQIGKVGQFF. In DNA, the CDR3 is TGTGCCAGCAGTCCTCAGATAGGGAAGGTTGGGCAGTTCTTC.

The J gene is TRBJ2-2, the V gene TRBV12-3 or TRBV12-4; 11 bases are a match to TRBD2. The CDR3 totals 16 residues. Trimming took 5 bases from V and 1 from J; bases not matched to a gene: 3. The CDR3 sequence: CASSPSGGMNTGELFF. CDR3 in DNA: TGTGCCAGCAGTCCTAGCGGGGGGATGAACACCGGGGAGCTGTTTTTT.

This clonotype was seen at least ten times. The chain couples TRBV15 to TRBJ2-1; D is possibly TRBD1 or TRBD2 (6 bases each). The CDR3 loop spans 15 amino acids. Germline values: CDR1 LNHNV, CDR2 YYDKDF (reference sequence). Trimming stripped 0 bases from V and 8 bases from J, with 14 bases between. CDR3 sequence (DNA): TGTGCCACCAGCAGAGACGGGGGCCCGGCGGATGAGCAGTTCTTC. This sequence encodes CATSRDGGPADEQFF.

V and J are TRBV2 and TRBJ1-2; D may be TRBD1 (6 bases). The germline V gene encodes CDR1 SNHLY and CDR2 FYNNEI. Trimming took off 9 bases at V and 1 base at J, with 9 bases between the two ends. The length of the CDR3 is 12 residues. The CDR3 DNA is TGTGCCAGTACAGGGATTAACTATGGCTACACCTTC. It specifies CASTGINYGYTF. Using reference TRBV2 and TRBJ1-2 for the parts outside the CDR3, the full variable domain is EPEVTQTPSHQVTQMGQEVILRCVPISNHLYFYWYRQILGQKVEFLVSFYNNEISEKSEIFDDQFSVERPDGSNFTLKIRSTKLEDSAMYFCASTGINYGYTFGSGTRLTVV.

This clonotype was counted ten times or more. This rearrangement joins TRBV2 to TRBJ1-2, with D perhaps matching TRBD1 (5 bases). CDR3 length equals 13 residues. Trimming pared 6 bases from V and 2 bases from J, leaving 10 bases between. The germline V gene encodes CDR1 SNHLY and CDR2 FYNNEI. The DNA of the CDR3 is TGTGCCAGCAGGACAGTAGAGAACTATGGCTACACCTTC. Translation gives CASRTVENYGYTF.

This clonotype was counted many times. This chain links TRBV18 with TRBJ2-7; unclear D gene. The CDR3 consists of 15 residues. Germline CDR1 KGHSH, CDR2 LQKENI. Trimming removed 2 bases at V and 0 bases at J, with 11 bases between. The CDR3 protein is CASSPSAASSYEQYF. In nucleotides, the CDR3 is TGTGCCAGCTCACCATCCGCAGCCAGCTCCTACGAGCAGTACTTC. Variable domain in full (rest from reference TRBV18 and TRBJ2-7): NAGVMQNPRHLVRRRGQEARLRCSPMKGHSHVYWYRQLPEEGLKFMVYLQKENIIDESGMPKERFSAEFPKEGPSILRIQQVVRGDSAAYFCASSPSAASSYEQYFGPGTRLTVT.

This clonotype was picked up many times. CDR3 loop: CASRPRLSRTDTQYF. CDR3 DNA sequence: TGTGCCAGCAGACCCCGACTTAGCAGAACAGATACGCAGTATTTT. This chain connects TRBV7-8 to TRBJ2-3; D remains ambiguous. Germline assignment: CDR1 SGHVS and CDR2 FQNEAQ. V was pared by 6 bases and J by 3 bases, with 16 bases between. This CDR3 has 15 residues.

This clonotype was observed many times. The V and J genes are TRBV10-2 and TRBJ2-7; D is unresolved. V was clipped by 2 bases and J by 2 bases, with 13 bases between them. CDR1 and CDR2 from the germline V gene are WSHSY and SAAADI. CDR3 length: 15 amino acids. DNA for the CDR3: TGCGCCAGCAGTGAGGTTCTCTATAATACCTACGAGCAGTACTTC. As protein: CASSEVLYNTYEQYF.

The chain employs TRBV7-8 and TRBJ1-1; D not certain. The CDR3 runs 14 residues. Per the germline V gene, CDR1 is SGHVS and CDR2 is FQNEAQ. The V end lost 1 base, the J end lost 2 bases, and 8 bases lay between the germline ends. The CDR3 coding sequence is TGTGCCAGCAGCTTAGAGGGAGTTAACACTGAAGCTTTCTTT. Translation: CASSLEGVNTEAFF.